These 24 T cell receptor beta chains came from one sample sequenced in a study of memory CD4+ T cells and cytomegalovirus serostatus (dated by TCRdb to the late 2010s). Library preparation employed the immunoSEQ multiplex PCR assay. TCRdb retrieved this table from immuneACCESS and kept in-frame rearrangements only. Not all clones are present; in checked studies, unresolved V genes account for under half, and no reason is known for the remainder. The sample table holds about 60,000 clones, of which approximately 77% were seen once. The ten top clones hold 0.88% of the sample. Single viable CD3+CD4+CD8-CD45RO+ cells were sorted as memory CD4+ T cells on a FACSAria II. What was sequenced was memory CD4+ T cells from blood. The receptors shown here come from an adult in good health and CMV-seronegative.

CDR3 in DNA: TGCAGTGCTCGCCGACAGGGGAGAGCTTTCTTT. It yields the protein CSARRQGRAFF. The V and J genes are TRBV20-1 and TRBJ1-1; 8 bases are a match to TRBD1. Germline CDR1 and CDR2: DFQATT and SNEGSKA (reference sequence). Trimming took 5 bases from V and 10 from J; bases not matched to a gene: 6. This CDR3 is 11 amino acids long.

The chain carries TRBV2 and TRBJ1-1, with unresolved D. Germline lookup yields CDR1 SNHLY and CDR2 FYNNEI. The CDR3 consists of 15 residues. Trimming took 7 bases from V and 2 from J, leaving 17 bases between them. DNA of the CDR3: TGTGCCAGCATTCCAATGTCAACAGTTAACACTGAAGCTTTCTTT. It codes for CASIPMSTVNTEAFF.

The chain couples TRBV28 to TRBJ2-7; no firm D call. The CDR3 is 13 amino acids. Germline V gene sequence: CDR1 MDHEN, CDR2 SYDVKM. V was trimmed by 11 bases and J by 3 bases, leaving 17 bases between them. In DNA form, the CDR3 reads TGTGCCGGTCAAGGAGCCGGATTCTACGAGCAGTACTTC. Protein sequence: CAGQGAGFYEQYF.

The gene calls are TRBV4-1 and TRBJ2-7; D may be TRBD1 (6 bases). V lost 0 bases to trimming and J lost 3 bases, with 12 bases between them. Germline V lookup: CDR1 MGHRA, CDR2 YSYEKL. CDR3 length equals 15 residues. The CDR3 is CASSQDRGFIYEQYF. The DNA for the CDR3 is TGCGCCAGCAGCCAAGACAGGGGATTCATCTACGAGCAGTACTTC.

V usage is TRBV6-5 and J usage is TRBJ1-2; weak D call: TRBD1 (6 bases). CDR1 and CDR2 (germline): MNHEY, SVGAGI. The CDR3 loop spans 14 amino acids. Trimming took off 6 bases at V and 1 base at J, with 12 bases between the two ends. The CDR3 coding sequence is TGTGCCAGCAGCTGGGGACAATATAACTATGGCTACACCTTC. Protein product: CASSWGQYNYGYTF.

J is TRBJ2-7 and V is TRBV10-3; TRBD2 might be the D (6 bases). The germline CDR1 and CDR2 sequences are ENHRY and SYGVKD. Between the trimmed V and J ends, which lost 2 bases and 1 base, there was a span of 6 bases. The CDR3 is 13 amino acids. The CDR3 DNA sequence: TGTGCCATCAGTGAGGGGGGGTCCTACGAGCAGTACTTC. Amino acids: CAISEGGSYEQYF.

The rearrangement uses TRBV7-2 and TRBJ2-2, with TRBD2 matching over 9 bases. The trim removed 1 base at V and 2 bases at J, leaving 2 bases unmatched. The CDR3 has 16 amino acids. Germline V gene sequence: CDR1 SGHTA, CDR2 FQGNSA. This CDR3 reads CASSLGGRGNTGELFF. DNA of the CDR3: TGTGCCAGCAGCTTAGGCGGGAGGGGAAACACCGGGGAGCTGTTTTTT.

This chain links TRBV7-6 with TRBJ2-5, with D maybe TRBD2 (5 bases). CDR3 length equals 12 residues. Germline V gene data show CDR1 as SGHVS and CDR2 as FNYEAQ. V was pared by 8 bases and J by 5 bases, with 12 bases between. The CDR3 nucleotides are TGTGCCAGCGAGTCACTAGGGGAGACCCAGTACTTC. As protein: CASESLGETQYF.

The rearrangement uses TRBV4-3 and TRBJ1-3, with D perhaps matching TRBD1 (5 bases). The CDR3 runs 15 residues. The V gene lost 4 bases and the J gene lost 4 bases, with 14 bases spanning the gap. Germline V gene sequence: CDR1 LGHNA, CDR2 YSLEER. The CDR3 loop is CASSLTGGVGNTIYF. The CDR3 bases are TGCGCCAGCAGCCTCACGGGGGGGGTAGGAAACACCATATATTTT.

This clone was recorded once. The V call is TRBV25-1, the J call TRBJ1-5; D remains ambiguous. Germline CDR1 and CDR2: MGHDK and SYGVNS. Trimming shortened V by 8 bases and J by 4 bases, and 15 bases separated the two germline ends. CDR3 length: 14 residues. DNA of the CDR3: TGTGCCAGCGGGCCGGGAAACCAAAATCAGCCCCAGCATTTT. It yields the protein CASGPGNQNQPQHF.

The CDR3 region is CASSVAGSNYGYTF. The DNA for the CDR3 is TGTGCCAGCAGCGTAGCAGGCTCGAACTATGGCTACACCTTC. V is TRBV9 and J is TRBJ1-2; no reliable D call. Germline CDR1 reads SGDLS; CDR2 reads YYNGEE. Trimming pared 0 bases from V and 2 bases from J, leaving 8 bases between. This CDR3 comprises 14 residues.

This chain joins TRBV11-2 and TRBJ2-3; D is unclear. Germline CDR1 and CDR2: SGHAT and FQNNGV. The CDR3 loop spans 14 amino acids. V shed 1 base and J shed 5 bases, with 10 bases lying between them. CDR3 protein: CASSLVSTVDTQYF. The CDR3, as DNA: TGTGCCAGCAGCTTAGTGTCTACCGTAGATACGCAGTATTTT. The full variable domain, completed using reference TRBV11-2 and TRBJ2-3, is EAGVAQSPRYKIIEKRQSVAFWCNPISGHATLYWYQQILGQGPKLLIQFQNNGVVDDSQLPKDRFSAERLKGVDSTLKIQPAKLEDSAVYLCASSLVSTVDTQYFGPGTRLTVL.

V and J are TRBV25-1 and TRBJ1-1; 9 bases line up with TRBD1. In germline, CDR1 is MGHDK, CDR2 SYGVNS. The CDR3 totals 15 residues. With 2 bases clipped from V and 5 bases from J, the junction kept 6 bases outside the gene matches. This CDR3 is CASSEPGQGGTEAFF. The CDR3 nucleotides are TGTGCCAGCAGTGAACCGGGACAGGGAGGGACTGAAGCTTTCTTT.

The chain combines TRBV6-1 with TRBJ1-5; 9 bases are a match to TRBD1. This CDR3 is 19 amino acids long. From germline, CDR1 is MNHNS and CDR2 SASEGT. Unmatched junction bases numbered 11, after V lost 1 base and J lost 1 base. In nucleotides, the CDR3 is TGTGCCAGCAGTGAAGGACTCGCTTACAGGGGGCTAAGCAATCAGCCCCAGCATTTT. Protein sequence: CASSEGLAYRGLSNQPQHF.

This clone has a single count. The V call is TRBV7-2, the J call TRBJ2-7; 9 positions match TRBD1. CDR3 length equals 16 residues. Trimming cost V 5 bases and J 1 base; bases outside gene matches: 9. The germline V gene encodes CDR1 SGHTA and CDR2 FQGNSA. The CDR3 reads CASSREGTGYSYEQYF. The CDR3 nucleotides are TGTGCCAGCAGCCGCGAGGGGACAGGGTATTCCTACGAGCAGTACTTC.

V usage is TRBV6-1 and J usage is TRBJ1-4; 7 bases agree with TRBD1. The germline CDR1 and CDR2 sequences are MNHNS and SASEGT. V was pared by 4 bases and J by 3 bases, with 2 bases of the junction left unmatched. This CDR3 is built from 14 residues. CDR3 amino acids: CASSVTGANEKLFF. CDR3 DNA sequence: TGTGCCAGCAGTGTAACAGGGGCTAATGAAAAACTGTTTTTT.

A single count supports this clone. The rearrangement joins TRBV29-1 to TRBJ2-7, with D uncertain. The CDR3 is 12 residues long. Per germline, CDR1 SQVTM and CDR2 ANQGSEA. The ends were cut back, 4 bases at V and 6 bases at J, with 13 bases in the middle. The CDR3 protein is CSVGLSSAEQYF. CDR3 bases: TGCAGCGTTGGGTTGTCCTCAGCCGAGCAGTACTTC.

In regard to this clone: Other DNA variants within this sample encode the same CDR3. This chain links TRBV7-9 with TRBJ2-7, with D possibly being TRBD1 (6 bases). Trimming took off 3 bases at V and 1 base at J, with 13 bases between the two ends. The germline V gene encodes CDR1 SEHNR and CDR2 FQNEAQ (reference sequence). The CDR3 consists of 15 residues. The CDR3 sequence is CASSFPEGGSYEQYF. In nucleotides, the CDR3 is TGTGCCAGCAGCTTCCCGGAAGGGGGTTCCTACGAGCAGTACTTC.

This clone has only one observation. The chain has TRBV7-2 and TRBJ1-5, with D possibly matching TRBD1 (5 bases). CDR1 and CDR2 (germline): SGHTA, FQGNSA. Trimming took 4 bases from V and 6 from J, leaving 7 bases between them. The CDR3 is 12 residues long. The DNA for the CDR3 is TGTGCCAGCAGCTCCGGGGGTCAGCCCCAGCATTTT. This gives the protein CASSSGGQPQHF.

The rearrangement joins TRBV27 to TRBJ1-6; weak D call: TRBD1 (6 bases). The germline V gene encodes CDR1 MNHEY and CDR2 SMNVEV (reference sequence). The CDR3 is made up of 16 amino acids. Trimming stripped 5 bases from V and 7 bases from J, with 18 bases between. The CDR3 DNA sequence: TGTGCCAGCAGTCCAAATCCAGGGGTGGGCAATTCACCCCTCCACTTT. Protein sequence: CASSPNPGVGNSPLHF.

V and J are TRBV29-1 and TRBJ1-1; 8 bases agree with TRBD1. CDR1 is SQVTM, CDR2 ANQGSEA, per germline. V lost 6 bases, J lost 4 bases, and 7 bases stayed unmatched. The CDR3 is 13 residues long. Here the CDR3 reads CSVQGQESTEAFF. The CDR3 DNA is TGCAGCGTGCAGGGACAGGAGAGCACTGAAGCTTTCTTT.

The genes are TRBV6-1 and TRBJ1-5; D not resolved. CDR3 length: 15 amino acids. Germline V lookup: CDR1 MNHNS, CDR2 SASEGT. V dropped 5 bases and J dropped 1 base, with 12 bases sitting between them. The CDR3 here is CASSRSPQSNQPQHF. The DNA for the CDR3 is TGTGCCAGCAGTAGGTCCCCTCAGAGCAATCAGCCCCAGCATTTT.

V gene TRBV6-1 combines with J gene TRBJ1-5; possible D gene TRBD1, 5 bases. CDR1 and CDR2 from the germline V gene are MNHNS and SASEGT. Trimming took off 1 base at V and 2 bases at J, with 12 bases between the two ends. There are 16 residues in the CDR3. CDR3 sequence: CASSEGAGLGNQPQHF. CDR3 in DNA: TGTGCCAGCAGTGAAGGGGCAGGGCTGGGCAATCAGCCCCAGCATTTT.

In its sample, this clone ranks as medium-sized. The chain has TRBV6-5 and TRBJ1-1; no clear D gene. With 5 bases removed from V and 3 bases from J, the gap between germline ends came to 13 bases. The CDR3 is made up of 14 amino acids. CDR1 and CDR2 from the germline V gene are MNHEY and SVGAGI. The DNA for the CDR3 is TGTGCCAGCAGTGAGGAAGTAGGGTACACTGAAGCTTTCTTT. This encodes CASSEEVGYTEAFF.